This T cell receptor beta chain was documented in a study of OX40 agonist ivuxolimab in advanced cancers. Notes on the research overall: Ivuxolimab, which targeted the costimulatory receptor OX40 (CD134), was an agonistic, fully human IgG2 monoclonal antibody. Intravenous ivuxolimab was administered to patients every 2 weeks at six dose levels: 0.01, 0.1, 0.3, 1.5, 3 and 10 mg/kg. Of the roughly 52 dose-escalation patients, hepatocellular carcinoma was present in around 19, melanoma in around 15, renal cell carcinoma in 9 and head and neck cancer in 9. In the dose-escalation cohort, around four fifths of patients were male, and the mean age was roughly 60 years, with a range of 23 to 79. Prior anti-PD-1, anti-PD-L1 or anti-CTLA-4 therapy was permitted, and checkpoint inhibitors had been received by less than 45% of dose-escalation patients. Partial responses were achieved by three dose-escalation patients, of whom one had hepatocellular carcinoma and two had cutaneous melanoma. Peripheral TCRbeta sequencing was intended to test whether TCR sequence diversity was altered and clonal T-cell expansion was caused by ivuxolimab. The paper covers the monotherapy dose-escalation part of the phase I ivuxolimab trial, which included N of about 56 patients.

Turning to this clone: Its cognate antigen has yet to be identified. Per-nucleotide qualities are absent, and no much larger clonotype sits a single base away.

For sequencing of the TCRbeta CDR3 region, genomic DNA was extracted from the sorted cells. The immunoSEQ Assay was used for sequencing of TCRbeta CDR3 regions. This immuneACCESS table, as held by TCRdb, lists in-frame sequences with V and J called but not all clones. Of the missing ones, under half trace to an unresolved V gene in checked studies; the others have no known cause. This sample is represented by roughly 75,000 clones; around four fifths of them were singletons. The top ten hold less than 0.85% of the sample. The trial excluded patients who had a history of autoimmune disease or were on systemic immunosuppression. In every dose cohort, peripheral blood was drawn for TCR sequencing at baseline, cycle 4 day 1, and cycle 7 day 1. Samples were obtained from an open-label, multicenter, first-in-human phase I dose-escalation trial of ivuxolimab. The trial enrolled adults with locally advanced or metastatic head and neck squamous cell, hepatocellular, melanoma or renal cell carcinoma. CD4+ and CD8+ T cells were sorted separately from peripheral blood before TCR sequencing.

Broad study findings and their caveats: Low levels of normalized T-cell clonal expansion were also seen in some nonresponding patients. After ivuxolimab, CD8+ T cells had more expanded clones than CD4+ T cells on average. Partial responders in the 0.1-3.0 mg/kg groups had among the lowest normalized peripheral clonal expansion, especially among CD8+ T cells. The antigen specificity of the peripheral T cells that underwent clonal expansion was not determined. At doses of 0.1 to 3.0 mg/kg, clonal expansion of both CD4+ and CD8+ T cells in blood was seen between baseline and week 6.

The junction shows trimming of 5 bases on V and 2 bases on J, plus 11 bases between the germline ends. The germline V gene gives CDR1 as SGHRS and CDR2 as YFSETQ. The CDR3 numbers 13 residues from cysteine through phenylalanine. The kept DNA is CDR3 alone, 39 bases in frame from the first base. This receptor was identified in an adult with an advanced solid tumor such as melanoma, head and neck, liver or kidney cancer. This receptor chain uses TRBV5-1 and TRBJ2-7; the D gene is perhaps TRBD1, on 6 matching bases. The source was CD4+ or CD8+ T cells sorted from blood, collected in a trial of the OX40 agonist ivuxolimab. CDR3 reads: CASSPDRAYEQYF. The bases are TGCGCCAGCAGTCCGGACAGAGCCTACGAGCAGTACTTC.